The next 8 T cell receptor beta chains were all read from a single sample in a study of cytomegalovirus exposure and HLA in healthy donors. The repertoire was sequenced with immunoSEQ multiplex PCR; TCRdb's copy has only in-frame clones and lacks some. The sample holds fewer than 250,000 clones, 87% seen once. Sequencing was performed on PBMCs. The receptors were sampled from a woman between 18 and 29 years old in good health and CMV-seropositive.

The chain links TRBV18 to TRBJ1-1; tentative D call: TRBD1 (6 bases). The CDR3 is 15 amino acids. V was cut by 4 bases and J by 0 bases, with 12 bases left in between. CDR1 and CDR2 (germline): KGHSH, LQKENI. The chain's CDR3 is CASSLPGQMNTEAFF. In DNA, the CDR3 is TGTGCCAGCTCACTTCCAGGACAGATGAACACTGAAGCTTTCTTT.

The chain is built from TRBV6-1 and TRBJ2-7, with TRBD2 identical over 14 bases. The CDR3 consists of 18 residues. Germline CDR1 MNHNS, CDR2 SASEGT. V trimming: 4 bases; J trimming: 2 bases; junction bases outside the gene matches: 10. The CDR3 sequence is CASSAPWGLAGDAYEQYF. The CDR3 nucleotides read TGTGCCAGCAGTGCCCCTTGGGGACTAGCGGGAGACGCCTACGAGCAGTACTTC.

This chain joins TRBV4-1 and TRBJ2-2; 7 bases fit TRBD1. V shed 2 bases and J 1 base; nucleotides not matched to a gene: 4. CDR1 and CDR2 from the germline V gene are MGHRA and YSYEKL. The length of the CDR3 is 16 residues. The CDR3 coding sequence is TGCGCCAGCAGCCAAACAGGGGAACTGAACACCGGGGAGCTGTTTTTT. It encodes CASSQTGELNTGELFF.

The chain recombines TRBV5-1 with TRBJ2-7; D might be TRBD1 (6 bases). This CDR3 spans 14 amino acids. Germline CDR1 is SGHRS and CDR2 is YFSETQ. Trimming took off 1 base at V and 7 bases at J, with 15 bases between the two ends. In DNA form, the CDR3 reads TGCGCCAGCAGCTTGACCAGGACAGCGTCGGAGCAGTACTTC. Encoded protein: CASSLTRTASEQYF.

This clone was seen many times. The rearrangement joins TRBV2 to TRBJ2-2; D gene unclear. Trimming removed 6 bases at V and 0 bases at J, with 14 bases between. Per the germline V gene, CDR1 is SNHLY and CDR2 is FYNNEI. This CDR3 region has 16 residues. In DNA, the CDR3 is TGTGCCAGCAGCCCTGCGCGGCACTCGAACACCGGGGAGCTGTTTTTT. This sequence encodes CASSPARHSNTGELFF.

This rearrangement joins TRBV6-1 to TRBJ2-1; TRBD2 agrees at 9 bases. This CDR3 has 15 residues. V trimming: 7 bases; J trimming: 3 bases; junction bases outside the gene matches: 7. The germline CDR1 and CDR2 sequences are MNHNS and SASEGT. The CDR3 protein is CASTYLAGSYNEQFF. CDR3 in DNA: TGTGCCAGCACCTATCTAGCGGGAAGCTACAATGAGCAGTTCTTC.

The rearrangement links TRBV27 to TRBJ2-7; 7 bases fit TRBD2. Losses at the gene ends were 2 bases for V and 8 bases for J; bases not matched to a gene: 6. The CDR3 spans 13 residues. CDR1 is MNHEY and CDR2 is SMNVEV in the germline V gene (reference sequence). CDR3 in DNA: TGTGCCAGCAGTTTAGGCGGGAGCCTTAAGCAGTACTTC. Translated: CASSLGGSLKQYF.

The chain links TRBV4-1 to TRBJ2-7; 12 bases fit TRBD2. Trimming removed 3 bases from V and 4 bases from J; junction bases left unmatched: 7. In germline, CDR1 is MGHRA, CDR2 YSYEKL. The CDR3 has 16 amino acids. CDR3 sequence (DNA): TGCGCCAGCAGCCACTCCGCCGGGACTAGCGGGTACGAGCAGTACTTC. Translated: CASSHSAGTSGYEQYF.